These 3 T cell receptor beta chains were sequenced from one sample in a study of blood T cell repertoires in COVID-19. The repertoire was sequenced with immunoSEQ multiplex PCR; TCRdb's copy has only in-frame clones and lacks some. The data hold 150,000 to 200,000 clones, with 88% observed a single time. The specimen sequenced was peripheral blood. All receptors come from a man aged 70-80 years with active or convalescent COVID-19.

The chain is built from TRBV6-6 and TRBJ2-7; 8 bases fit TRBD1. Germline V gene sequence: CDR1 MNHNY, CDR2 SVGAGI (reference sequence). V lost 6 bases, J lost 4 bases, and 8 bases stayed unmatched. The CDR3 has 14 amino acids. The CDR3 is CASRPRDRLYEQYF. As DNA, the CDR3 is TGTGCCAGCAGGCCCCGGGACAGGCTTTACGAGCAGTACTTC.

CDR3 nucleotide sequence: TGCGCCAGCAGCTCGGGAAAGGACCTCGAGCAGTACTTC. Residues: CASSSGKDLEQYF. This rearrangement joins TRBV5-1 to TRBJ2-7; possibly TRBD2 for D (5 bases). Trimming cost V 3 bases and J 6 bases, with 13 bases left between them. CDR1 and CDR2 from the germline V gene are SGHRS and YFSETQ. The CDR3 length is 13 residues.

This chain links TRBV3-1 (or the pseudogene TRBV3-2) with TRBJ2-3; the match to TRBD1 covers 11 bases. With 4 bases clipped from V and 3 bases from J, the junction kept 9 bases outside the gene matches. CDR3 size: 17 residues. Germline V gene data show CDR1 as LGHDT and CDR2 as YNNKEL (reference sequence). The DNA for the CDR3 is TGTGCCAGCAGCCTCCTTCGAGGGACAGGGGGAACAGATACGCAGTATTTT. It is translated as CASSLLRGTGGTDTQYF.